These T cell receptor beta chains were read from a single sample in a study of cytomegalovirus exposure and HLA in healthy donors. Sequenced by immunoSEQ multiplex PCR; TCRdb stores in-frame clones only, minus some. The sample has about 89,000 clones, around three quarters seen once. The specimen was PBMCs. The receptors originated from a male donor in good health and CMV-seronegative. Each CDR3 is given with its conserved first and last residue. Fields, in order: J gene, V gene, clone size, D gene, CDR3 length, CDR3 DNA, CDR3 protein. The D gene is left open where the match is weak. Clone size, where shown, is once, few, many, or a class for clones that have expanded.

J: TRBJ2-7; V: TRBV7-6; size: NA; D: NA; length: 17; DNA: TGTGCCAGCAGCTTAAAGGACCCGGACTGTTGCTCCTACGAGCAGTACTTC; CDR3: CASSLKDPDCCSYEQYF
J: TRBJ1-2; V: TRBV27; size: few; D: TRBD1; length: 16; DNA: TGTGCCAGCAGCCTTTCAAGCAGACAGGGTTGGTATGGCTACACCTTC; CDR3: CASSLSSRQGWYGYTF
J: TRBJ1-1; V: TRBV25-1; size: NA; D: TRBD1; length: 15; DNA: TGTGCCAGTAATCCGATGGACAGGGGTACCACTGAAGCTTTCTTT; CDR3: CASNPMDRGTTEAFF
J: TRBJ1-2; V: TRBV5-1; size: NA; D: TRBD1; length: 14; DNA: TGCGCCAGCAGCTACCCAGACAGGGACTATGGCTACACCTTC; CDR3: CASSYPDRDYGYTF
J: TRBJ2-7; V: TRBV5-1; size: NA; D: TRBD1; length: 14; DNA: TGCGCCAGCAGCCTCCGGGACAGGACTTACGAGCAGTACTTC; CDR3: CASSLRDRTYEQYF
J: TRBJ2-4; V: TRBV7-6; size: NA; D: TRBD2; length: 20; DNA: TGTGCCAGCAGCTTAGCGCCCGCGAGCGGGGGGGCCAGGGCCAAAAACAGTCAGTACTTC; CDR3: CASSLAPASGGARAKNSQYF
J: TRBJ2-3; V: TRBV6-5; size: NA; D: NA; length: 12; DNA: TGTGCCAGCAAAGTCGGGGAAGATACGCAGTATTTT; CDR3: CASKVGEDTQYF
J: TRBJ1-1; V: TRBV19; size: NA; D: NA; length: 14; DNA: TGTGCCAGTAGTACCACGGGACAGAACACTGAAGCTTTCTTT; CDR3: CASSTTGQNTEAFF
J: TRBJ2-1; V: TRBV5-1; size: NA; D: TRBD1; length: 15; DNA: TGCGCCAGCAGCTTGACAGGGGAGTCCTACAATGAGCAGTTCTTC; CDR3: CASSLTGESYNEQFF
J: TRBJ2-1; V: TRBV19; size: NA; D: TRBD2; length: 16; DNA: TGTGCCAGTAGTATACGGGGGGAGTCCTCCTACAATGAGCAGTTCTTC; CDR3: CASSIRGESSYNEQFF
J: TRBJ2-3; V: TRBV9; size: NA; D: TRBD2; length: 15; DNA: TGTGCCAGCAGTACAAGGACTAGCGGCACAGATACGCAGTATTTT; CDR3: CASSTRTSGTDTQYF
J: TRBJ2-2; V: TRBV5-4; size: NA; D: TRBD1; length: 14; DNA: TGTGCCAGCAGCAACAGGGGGCAAACCGGGGAGCTGTTTTTT; CDR3: CASSNRGQTGELFF
J: TRBJ2-3; V: TRBV5-1; size: NA; D: NA; length: 19; DNA: TGCGCCAGCAGCTTGGTATATGGGGCCAGTACCACTAGCACAGATACGCAGTATTTT; CDR3: CASSLVYGASTTSTDTQYF
J: TRBJ2-3; V: TRBV11-3; size: NA; D: TRBD2; length: 14; DNA: TGTGCCAGCAGCTTAAGACTAGCGGCAGATACGCAGTATTTT; CDR3: CASSLRLAADTQYF
J: TRBJ1-4; V: TRBV11-2; size: NA; D: NA; length: 16; DNA: TGTGCCAGCAGCTCCAACAGGGCCGGGACTAATGAAAAACTGTTTTTT; CDR3: CASSSNRAGTNEKLFF
J: TRBJ1-4; V: TRBV10-3; size: NA; D: NA; length: 15; DNA: TGTGCCATCAGCCCAGGGGACACAACTAATGAAAAACTGTTTTTT; CDR3: CAISPGDTTNEKLFF
J: TRBJ1-5; V: TRBV6-5; size: once; D: TRBD1; length: 15; DNA: TGTGCCAGCAGTTCGGGGACAGGATTGAGTAGGCCCCAGCATTTT; CDR3: CASSSGTGLSRPQHF
J: TRBJ1-5; V: TRBV6-5; size: NA; D: NA; length: 15; DNA: TGTGCCAGCAGAGGTCCCCTCGGGGAATATCAGCCCCAGCATTTT; CDR3: CASRGPLGEYQPQHF
J: TRBJ1-4; V: TRBV30; size: few; D: TRBD1; length: 15; DNA: TGTGCCTGGAGTGTACCGGACAGGAGGAATGAAAAACTGTTTTTT; CDR3: CAWSVPDRRNEKLFF
J: TRBJ2-1; V: TRBV2; size: NA; D: TRBD2; length: 15; DNA: TGTGCCAGCAGTGAAACTAGCGGGGAGTACAATGAGCAGTTCTTC; CDR3: CASSETSGEYNEQFF
J: TRBJ1-1; V: TRBV9; size: NA; D: NA; length: 15; DNA: TGTGCCAGCAGCGTAGCTCAGTCGTGGAACACTGAAGCTTTCTTT; CDR3: CASSVAQSWNTEAFF
J: TRBJ1-6; V: TRBV5-4; size: few; D: NA; length: 18; DNA: TGTGCCAGCAGCAATCCTGGACGGGAGAGCTCCTATAATTCACCCCTCCACTTT; CDR3: CASSNPGRESSYNSPLHF
J: TRBJ1-2; V: TRBV28; size: NA; D: NA; length: 15; DNA: TGTGCCAGCAGTTCTCCGGGGGGCGCTAACTATGGCTACACCTTC; CDR3: CASSSPGGANYGYTF
J: TRBJ1-2; V: TRBV4-3; size: NA; D: NA; length: 13; DNA: TGCGCCAGCAGCCAGGGAGGGGGAATTGGCTACACCTTC; CDR3: CASSQGGGIGYTF
J: TRBJ2-1; V: TRBV7-7; size: NA; D: NA; length: 14; DNA: TGTGCTAGCAGCTTAGATCCGGGAGTAGGTGAGCAGTTCTTC; CDR3: CASSLDPGVGEQFF
J: TRBJ1-1; V: TRBV4-3; size: NA; D: TRBD1; length: 13; DNA: TGCGCCAGCAGCCCGTGGGACAGGCTAGAAGCTTTCTTT; CDR3: CASSPWDRLEAFF
J: TRBJ2-7; V: TRBV6-6; size: once; D: NA; length: 15; DNA: TGTGCCAGCAGCCGCCTCACAGGGTCCTTGGGCGAGCAGTACTTC; CDR3: CASSRLTGSLGEQYF
J: TRBJ1-4; V: TRBV9; size: NA; D: TRBD1; length: 14; DNA: TGTGCCAGCAGCACGACAGGGGATAATGAAAAACTGTTTTTT; CDR3: CASSTTGDNEKLFF
J: TRBJ2-3; V: TRBV28; size: NA; D: TRBD2; length: 17; DNA: TGTGCCAGCAGTTTAATCCGACTAGCGGGAGGGAAGGATACGCAGTATTTT; CDR3: CASSLIRLAGGKDTQYF
J: TRBJ2-3; V: TRBV5-6; size: once; D: NA; length: 15; DNA: TGTGCCAGCAGCTCAAGGACAGGGAGGGCAGATACGCAGTATTTT; CDR3: CASSSRTGRADTQYF
J: TRBJ2-5; V: TRBV28; size: NA; D: NA; length: 16; DNA: TGTGCCAGCAACGGGAATTTCGGGCAGGGGTCTGAGACCCAGTACTTC; CDR3: CASNGNFGQGSETQYF
J: TRBJ1-5; V: TRBV7-2; size: NA; D: TRBD1; length: 17; DNA: TGTGCCAGCAGCTCAAGGACAGGGGGGTTGAGCAATCAGCCCCAGCATTTT; CDR3: CASSSRTGGLSNQPQHF
J: TRBJ1-5; V: TRBV7-2; size: few; D: NA; length: 14; DNA: TGTGCCAGCAGCGACACAGGGAGCAATCAGCCCCAGCATTTT; CDR3: CASSDTGSNQPQHF
J: TRBJ1-2; V: TRBV10-1; size: few; D: NA; length: 13; DNA: TGCGCCAGCAGTGAGCTAAGGTCAGGCGGCTACACCTTC; CDR3: CASSELRSGGYTF
J: TRBJ2-3; V: TRBV7-3; size: NA; D: NA; length: 15; DNA: TGTGCCAGCAGCCCCACGCCTAGCCGCACAGATACGCAGTATTTT; CDR3: CASSPTPSRTDTQYF
J: TRBJ1-5; V: TRBV7-8; size: NA; D: TRBD1; length: 15; DNA: TGTGCCAGCAGCTTAGGGACAGGGTCGGGTCAGCCCCAGCATTTT; CDR3: CASSLGTGSGQPQHF
J: TRBJ1-1; V: TRBV13; size: NA; D: NA; length: 11; DNA: TGTGCCAGCAGCCCTTCGCGCGAAGCTTTCTTT; CDR3: CASSPSREAFF
J: TRBJ1-1; V: TRBV29-1; size: few; D: NA; length: 15; DNA: TGCAGCCCTGAAAGGGTGGCGGGGGCGAACACTGAAGCTTTCTTT; CDR3: CSPERVAGANTEAFF
J: TRBJ2-3; V: TRBV7-9; size: NA; D: NA; length: 12; DNA: TGTGCCAGCAGCGCCGGTACAGATACGCAGTATTTT; CDR3: CASSAGTDTQYF
J: TRBJ2-1; V: TRBV27; size: NA; D: NA; length: 15; DNA: TGTGCCAGCACCCCGATAGGAGTTCCCTACAATGAGCAGTTCTTC; CDR3: CASTPIGVPYNEQFF